The clone carrying this TCR beta chain was counted many times. The TCRbeta library incorporated unique molecular identifiers. One entry per CDR3 protein results from TCRdb running MiXCR on the PCR reads. The data hold 490,000 or so distinct CDR3 sequences, with about 10% observed a single time. Trimming removed 7 bases from V and 9 bases from J; junction bases left unmatched: 8. This CDR3 is built from 14 residues. These data originate in a study of T-cell reconstitution after alpha-beta-depleted transplantation in children. The V gene is TRBV12-3 or TRBV12-4, the J gene TRBJ2-1; 11 bases are a match to TRBD2. This clonotype originated in a child under 10 years old with inherited bone marrow failure, due to receive a stem cell transplant. This specimen consisted of PBMCs, obtained before TCRalphabeta/CD19-depleted stem cell transplant. CDR3 bases: TGTGCCAGCATGGGTAGCGGGAGGGCCGGTGAGCAGTTCTTC. As protein: CASMGSGRAGEQFF.